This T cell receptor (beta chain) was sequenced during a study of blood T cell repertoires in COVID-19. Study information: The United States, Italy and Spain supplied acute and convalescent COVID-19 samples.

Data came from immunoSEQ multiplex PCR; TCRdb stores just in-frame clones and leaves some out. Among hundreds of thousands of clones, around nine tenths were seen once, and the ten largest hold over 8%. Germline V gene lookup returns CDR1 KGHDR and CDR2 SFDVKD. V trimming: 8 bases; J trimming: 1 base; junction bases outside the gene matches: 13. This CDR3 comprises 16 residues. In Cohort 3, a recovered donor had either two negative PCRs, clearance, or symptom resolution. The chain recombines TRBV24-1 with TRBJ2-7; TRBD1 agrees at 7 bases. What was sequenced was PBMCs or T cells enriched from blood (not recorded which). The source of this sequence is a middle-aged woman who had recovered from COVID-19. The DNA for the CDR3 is TGTGCCACCACGATTTCAAGACAGGGCCTATCCTACGAGCAGTACTTC. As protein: CATTISRQGLSYEQYF.